These 5 T cell receptor beta chains came from one sample sequenced in a study of cytotoxic CD8 clonotypes in ibrutinib-treated CLL. Sequencing used immunoSEQ multiplex PCR; TCRdb keeps in-frame clones, though not all of them. The data show 150,000 or so clones, 70% to 80% seen once. The sample here was PBMCs, taken after 12 months of ibrutinib treatment. The receptors shown here come from a human donor with chronic lymphocytic leukemia.

This sequence joins TRBV9 and TRBJ1-4, with a weak D call TRBD1 (5 bases). From germline, CDR1 is SGDLS and CDR2 YYNGEE. The CDR3 has 15 amino acids. V lost 0 bases and J 8 bases, leaving 14 bases between the germline ends. This CDR3 is CASSVGRERGEKLFF. CDR3 bases: TGTGCCAGCAGCGTAGGGAGGGAACGGGGCGAAAAACTGTTTTTT. Full variable domain (rest looked up from reference TRBV9 and TRBJ1-4): DSGVTQTPKHLITATGQRVTLRCSPRSGDLSVYWYQQSLDQGLQFLIQYYNGEERAKGNILERFSAQQFPDLHSELNLSSLELGDSALYFCASSVGRERGEKLFFGSGTQLSVL.

J is TRBJ2-1 and V is TRBV27, with 15 bases aligning to TRBD2. The germline gives CDR1 MNHEY, CDR2 SMNVEV (reference sequence). Losses at the gene ends were 2 bases for V and 7 bases for J; bases not matched to a gene: 6. The CDR3 contains 17 residues. The CDR3 DNA sequence: TGTGCCAGCAGTTTAAGGTTGGGACTAGCGGGGGGTAATGAGCAGTTCTTC. This encodes CASSLRLGLAGGNEQFF.

CDR3 in amino acids: CASSSSGSGLNSPLHF. The DNA of the CDR3 is TGTGCCAGCAGCTCCTCCGGGTCGGGCCTCAATTCACCCCTCCACTTT. The rearrangement uses TRBV5-4 and TRBJ1-6, with D uncertain. V lost 3 bases to trimming and J lost 7 bases, with 17 bases between them. The length of the CDR3 is 16 residues. In germline, CDR1 is SGHNT, CDR2 YYREEE (reference sequence).

This chain links TRBV27 with TRBJ2-5; TRBD2 matches 11 bases. CDR1 and CDR2 (germline): MNHEY, SMNVEV (reference sequence). The trim removed 5 bases at V and 2 bases at J, leaving 10 bases unmatched. The CDR3 is 17 residues long. CDR3 amino acids: CASSVYLGTSGQETQYF. The CDR3, as DNA: TGTGCCAGCAGTGTCTACCTCGGGACTAGCGGACAAGAGACCCAGTACTTC.

The rearrangement links TRBV27 to TRBJ2-7, with TRBD1 matching over 9 bases. Germline CDR1 and CDR2: MNHEY and SMNVEV (reference sequence). CDR3 length: 13 residues. V was pared by 8 bases and J by 2 bases, with 4 bases of the junction left unmatched. The CDR3 region is CASLGQGTYEQYF. CDR3 in DNA: TGTGCCAGCCTTGGACAGGGGACCTACGAGCAGTACTTC.